The 14 T cell receptor beta chains below all came from one sample that was sequenced in a study of T-cell memory formation after mild COVID-19. TCRdb reprocessed the 5' RACE reads via MiXCR and lists one record per CDR3 protein. The profile shows approximately 210,000 distinct CDR3 sequences, 15% to 20% of them singletons. The material sequenced was PBMCs or a T cell subset sorted from them (not recorded which). The receptors derive from an adult woman who had mild COVID-19 (a few samples of this study predate the infection). Cell type and time point are not known.

The chain combines TRBV10-3 with TRBJ2-5; 10 nucleotides match TRBD2. The germline V gene has CDR1 ENHRY and CDR2 SYGVKD. With V trimmed by 6 bases and J by 7 bases, 8 bases remained unmatched. This CDR3 region has 14 residues. The CDR3 protein is CAISEREGRGTQYF. The CDR3 nucleotides read TGTGCCATCAGCGAGCGGGAGGGCCGGGGGACCCAGTACTTC.

This clonotype has just a few counts. The genes are TRBV9 and TRBJ2-4; weak D call: TRBD2 (5 bases). The germline gives CDR1 SGDLS, CDR2 YYNGEE. The CDR3 extends over 20 amino acids. With 3 bases removed from V and 7 bases from J, the gap between germline ends came to 32 bases. The CDR3 sequence: CASSAGSSPLASERDNIQYF. CDR3 sequence (DNA): TGTGCCAGCAGCGCAGGTAGCAGTCCCCTAGCATCAGAGCGCGATAACATTCAGTACTTC.

This clonotype was seen more than once but under ten times. The chain has TRBV12-3 or TRBV12-4 and TRBJ1-1, with D tentatively TRBD1 (5 bases). The V end was cut by 6 bases, the J end by 1 base, with 9 bases between. CDR3 length: 13 amino acids. The CDR3 DNA reads as TGTGCCAGCAGACAAACAGGGAACACTGAAGCTTTCTTT. Protein: CASRQTGNTEAFF.

This clonotype was counted only a few times. V usage is TRBV12-3 or TRBV12-4 and J usage is TRBJ1-6; D gene uncertain. There are 14 residues in the CDR3. Between the trimmed V and J ends, which lost 3 bases and 10 bases, there was a span of 13 bases. CDR3 DNA: TGTGCCAGCAGTTTTGGTTACGGCCCATCACCCCTCCACTTT. Amino acids: CASSFGYGPSPLHF.

This clonotype was seen a few times. The gene calls are TRBV5-1 and TRBJ2-3; a weak D match, TRBD2 (7 bases). Germline assignment: CDR1 SGHRS and CDR2 YFSETQ. Trimming pared 7 bases from V and 5 bases from J, leaving 17 bases between. This CDR3 comprises 14 residues. The CDR3 loop is CASQLGGAEDTQYF. The CDR3 DNA reads TGCGCCAGCCAGCTAGGGGGGGCTGAAGATACGCAGTATTTT.

This clonotype was detected only a few times. V is TRBV20-1 and J is TRBJ2-1, with 11 bases aligning to TRBD2. V shed 6 bases and J 6 bases; nucleotides not matched to a gene: 13. The CDR3 length is 16 residues. CDR1 and CDR2 from the germline V gene are DFQATT and SNEGSKA (reference sequence). This CDR3 reads CSAHIAGGPRGNEQFF. The CDR3 DNA reads as TGCAGTGCCCACATAGCGGGAGGGCCGAGGGGCAATGAGCAGTTCTTC.

This clonotype was seen more than once but under ten times. The gene calls are TRBV5-4 and TRBJ2-5, with 9 bases aligning to TRBD2. Unmatched junction bases numbered 12, after V lost 4 bases and J lost 5 bases. Germline V lookup: CDR1 SGHNT, CDR2 YYREEE (reference sequence). This CDR3 has 16 amino acids. CDR3 DNA sequence: TGTGCCAGCAGCGCCGGGAAGCGGGAGGCTAGGGAGACCCAGTACTTC. This codes for CASSAGKREARETQYF.

This clonotype was seen a handful of times. The V gene is TRBV24-1, the J gene TRBJ2-2, with 13 nucleotides matching TRBD2. J lost 5 bases, V lost 5 bases, and 7 bases had no gene match. Germline CDR1 and CDR2: KGHDR and SFDVKD. There are 17 residues in the CDR3. Here the CDR3 DNA reads TGTGCCACCAGTGCACTAGCGGGAGGGCCGGGGACCGGGGAGCTGTTTTTT. It yields the protein CATSALAGGPGTGELFF.

This clonotype came up a few times. The chain uses TRBV20-1 and TRBJ1-5, with a weak D call TRBD1 (6 bases). With 6 bases removed from V and 6 bases from J, the gap between germline ends came to 15 bases. The CDR3 has 13 residues. Germline loops: CDR1 DFQATT, CDR2 SNEGSKA (reference sequence). Here the CDR3 DNA reads TGCAGTGCCGGTGAGAGGGGGACTCAGCCCCAGCATTTT. Translated, it gives CSAGERGTQPQHF.

The gene calls are TRBV18 and TRBJ2-7, with D maybe TRBD1 (5 bases). V gave up 3 bases and J gave up 3 bases, with 9 bases separating them. The CDR3 covers 13 residues. The V gene's germline CDR1 is KGHSH and CDR2 LQKENI. CDR3 nucleotide sequence: TGTGCCAGCTCACCTCCGACAGACTACGAGCAGTACTTC. It encodes CASSPPTDYEQYF.

This chain connects TRBV5-1 to TRBJ1-5, with D maybe TRBD1 (5 bases). CDR1 and CDR2 (germline): SGHRS, YFSETQ. The CDR3 runs 15 residues. The ends were cut back, 1 base at V and 4 bases at J, with 12 bases in the middle. The CDR3 loop is CASSLRGDGNQPQHF. In DNA form, the CDR3 reads TGCGCCAGCAGCTTGAGAGGGGATGGTAATCAGCCCCAGCATTTT.

This clonotype was detected a few times. The CDR3 bases are TGCGCCAGCAGCCAAGAGGCCCTAGCGCAGCGCGAGCAGTACTTC. As protein: CASSQEALAQREQYF. The V gene is TRBV4-1, the J gene TRBJ2-7; perhaps TRBD2 as D (6 bases). The CDR3 has 15 amino acids. Looked up from germline, CDR1 is MGHRA and CDR2 is YSYEKL. V was trimmed by 0 bases and J by 6 bases, leaving 15 bases between them.

A few counts support this clonotype. V is TRBV7-9 and J is TRBJ2-7; D is perhaps TRBD2 (6 bases). CDR1 is SEHNR and CDR2 is FQNEAQ in the germline V gene (reference sequence). V lost 5 bases and J 1 base, leaving 9 bases between the germline ends. The CDR3 totals 13 residues. The CDR3 loop is CASSRRGSYEQYF. DNA for the CDR3: TGTGCCAGCAGCCGGAGGGGATCCTACGAGCAGTACTTC.

This clonotype appeared a few times. The rearrangement uses TRBV20-1 and TRBJ2-1; 11 positions agree with TRBD2. There are 15 residues in the CDR3. CDR1 and CDR2 from the germline V gene are DFQATT and SNEGSKA (reference sequence). Germline trimming cut 3 bases from V and 8 bases from J; bases unmatched to any gene: 9. The CDR3 protein is CSASKRLAGGDEQFF. DNA of the CDR3: TGCAGTGCTAGTAAAAGGCTAGCGGGAGGCGATGAGCAGTTCTTC.